This T cell receptor (beta chain) was captured in a study of blood T cell repertoires in COVID-19. Sequencing used immunoSEQ multiplex PCR; TCRdb keeps in-frame clones, though not all of them. In the table there are over 85,000 clones, roughly 92% of which are singletons. V lost 5 bases, J lost 3 bases, and 7 bases stayed unmatched. The CDR3 extends over 15 amino acids. Per the germline V gene, CDR1 is SGHAT and CDR2 is FQNNGV. In this sample, this clone turned up once. V is TRBV11-2 and J is TRBJ2-7; 10 positions agree with TRBD2. The source of this sequence is a woman in her forties or fifties with COVID-19, enrolled during active disease. The sequencing sample was made of peripheral blood. CDR3 bases: TGTGCCAGCAGCGAGACCTCTAGCGGGGGCTACGAGCAGTACTTC. Protein sequence: CASSETSSGGYEQYF.